This T cell receptor beta chain was captured by sequencing in a study of T-cell reconstitution after alpha-beta-depleted transplantation in children. TCRbeta library construction was performed incorporating unique molecular identifiers. TCRdb passed the PCR reads through MiXCR, listing each CDR3 protein once. In the table there are almost 250,000 distinct CDR3 sequences, about 25% of which are singletons. Findings and limits, study-wide: After transplant, at about two months, alpha-beta T cells were reportedly derived from several hundred expanded graft clones. T-cell counts and diversity were attributed mostly to newly produced T cells one year after transplant.

Germline CDR1 is MDHEN and CDR2 is SYDVKM. Deletions cut 5 bases from V and 4 bases from J, with 11 bases between. The CDR3 runs to 13 residues. About this clonotype itself: Its antigen is not identified.

This chain connects TRBV28 to TRBJ2-5; D tentatively reads TRBD1 or TRBD2 (5 bases each). The source is a girl aged 2-10 years with Fanconi anemia, due to receive a stem cell transplant. The sequences come from PBMCs, collected before TCRalphabeta/CD19-depleted stem cell transplant. The CDR3 spells CASSQPGRETQYF. The CDR3 DNA reads TGTGCCAGCAGTCAACCAGGGAGAGAGACCCAGTACTTC.